This is a list of T cell receptor beta chains from one sample in a study of T cell repertoires in aging, cancer and after chemotherapy. TCRdb re-derived calls from the multiplex PCR reads in MiXCR, one entry per CDR3 protein. The table includes several thousand distinct CDR3 sequences, approximately 30% detected once. Source material: blood. The receptors originated from a human donor in good health. Each CDR3 is given with its conserved first and last residue. The order of the fields is clone size, D gene, J gene, CDR3 length, V gene, CDR3 DNA, CDR3 protein. D genes are given only for firm matches. Size is omitted from some rows. Given values are once, few, many or a class for expanded clones.

size: .; D: TRBD1; J: TRBJ2-3; length: 18; V: TRBV5-1; DNA: TGCGCCAGCGGCTTGGTCCCTGGGACAGGGCATAGCACAGATACGCAGTATTTT; CDR3: CASGLVPGTGHSTDTQYF
size: few; D: TRBD1; J: TRBJ2-1; length: 19; V: TRBV11-2; DNA: TGTGCCAGCAGCTTAATCAGGGGGCGCCTTCTCCCACCCGGCAATGAGCAGTTCTTC; CDR3: CASSLIRGRLLPPGNEQFF
size: medium-sized; D: .; J: TRBJ1-6; length: 16; V: TRBV27; DNA: TGTGCCAGCAGTTTAACTGAGGACAGCCATAATTCACCCCTCCACTTT; CDR3: CASSLTEDSHNSPLHF
size: .; D: TRBD2; J: TRBJ2-7; length: 15; V: TRBV5-5; DNA: TGTGCCAGCAGTGCGGGGACTAGCGGCCTTACTGCGCAGTACTTC; CDR3: CASSAGTSGLTAQYF
size: medium-sized; D: .; J: TRBJ2-1; length: 16; V: TRBV15; DNA: TGTGCCATCAGGTTTGGTGGAACGGGAGCGTACAATGAGCAGTTCTTC; CDR3: CAIRFGGTGAYNEQFF
size: .; D: .; J: TRBJ1-5; length: 13; V: TRBV30; DNA: TGTGCCTGGAGTGTTTCGGGGATAAAGCCCCAGCATTTT; CDR3: CAWSVSGIKPQHF
size: .; D: TRBD1; J: TRBJ1-1; length: 12; V: TRBV12-3/TRBV12-4; DNA: TGTGCCAGTTTAGGGGGCGCGGCTGAAGCTTTCTTT; CDR3: CASLGGAAEAFF
size: few; D: .; J: TRBJ2-7; length: 15; V: TRBV5-6; DNA: TGTGCCAGCAGCTTGGGGCAGGGGATCTACTACGAGCAGTACTTC; CDR3: CASSLGQGIYYEQYF
size: few; D: TRBD1; J: TRBJ2-7; length: 18; V: TRBV6-2/TRBV6-3; DNA: TGTGCCAGCAGTTCCATTCCTCTTGGACAGGGGGCTGTATACGAGCAGTACTTC; CDR3: CASSSIPLGQGAVYEQYF
size: .; D: TRBD1; J: TRBJ1-1; length: 14; V: TRBV19; DNA: TGTGCCAGTAAAACAGGGGACATGAACACTGAAGCTTTCTTT; CDR3: CASKTGDMNTEAFF
size: .; D: .; J: TRBJ2-1; length: 12; V: TRBV6-1; DNA: TGTGCCAGCAGTGAAGCCCGATCCGAGCAGTTCTTC; CDR3: CASSEARSEQFF
size: few; D: TRBD1; J: TRBJ1-5; length: 13; V: TRBV6-1; DNA: TGTGCCAGCATAGGCAGGGGGCATCAGCCCCAGCATTTT; CDR3: CASIGRGHQPQHF
size: medium-sized; D: .; J: TRBJ1-4; length: 13; V: TRBV29-1; DNA: TGCAGCGCCAGGGACGTGTTAAGGGAAAAACTGTTTTTT; CDR3: CSARDVLREKLFF
size: .; D: .; J: TRBJ1-1; length: 12; V: TRBV19; DNA: TGTGCCAGTAGTTATGGGCGGACTGAAGCTTTCTTT; CDR3: CASSYGRTEAFF
size: .; D: .; J: TRBJ2-1; length: 14; V: TRBV6-1; DNA: TGTGCCAGCAGTGACTCGACGGACTACAATGAGCAGTTCTTC; CDR3: CASSDSTDYNEQFF
size: .; D: TRBD1; J: TRBJ2-4; length: 15; V: TRBV7-9; DNA: TGTGCCAGCAGCACAGACAGGGTAACCAAAAACATTCAGTACTTC; CDR3: CASSTDRVTKNIQYF
size: .; D: .; J: TRBJ1-5; length: 15; V: TRBV27; DNA: TGTGCCAGCAGTTTAGAGTCTTATAGCAATCAGCCCCAGCATTTT; CDR3: CASSLESYSNQPQHF
size: .; D: TRBD1; J: TRBJ1-2; length: 14; V: TRBV6-5; DNA: TGTGCCAGCAAAAACAGGGGGCGAAGCTATGGCTACACCTTC; CDR3: CASKNRGRSYGYTF
size: .; D: .; J: TRBJ1-3; length: 13; V: TRBV6-1; DNA: TGTGCCAGCGCGGAGGGTTCTGGAAACACCATATATTTT; CDR3: CASAEGSGNTIYF
size: few; D: .; J: TRBJ2-4; length: 16; V: TRBV24-1; DNA: TGTGCCACCAGTGAGAGGGGACCCGATAACAAAAACATTCAGTACTTC; CDR3: CATSERGPDNKNIQYF
size: .; D: .; J: TRBJ1-5; length: 15; V: TRBV12-3/TRBV12-4; DNA: TGTGCCAGCAGTTTACAAGGGGCCCGTGTTCAGCCCCAGCATTTT; CDR3: CASSLQGARVQPQHF